Listed here are 8 T cell receptor beta chains from one sample, sequenced in a study of blood T cell repertoires in COVID-19 (dated by TCRdb to the early 2020s). Library preparation used the immunoSEQ multiplex PCR assay. TCRdb carries this immuneACCESS record with in-frame sequences only. Its versions omit some clonotypes, under half of them owing to an unresolved V gene in the studies checked, with the rest unexplained. Across this sample there are around 12,000 clones, with 83% seen only once. The biggest ten clones account for approximately 12% of the sample. Sequenced sample: peripheral blood. These receptors were collected from a human donor in a cohort sampled during active COVID-19.

This sequence joins TRBV30 and TRBJ2-7, with 7 positions matching TRBD2. Germline-derived CDR1 and CDR2 are GTSNPN and SVGIG (reference sequence). There are 13 residues in the CDR3. Trimming took 5 bases from V and 7 from J; bases not matched to a gene: 11. CDR3 DNA sequence: TGTGCCTGGGGGGCTAGCGGACCCCGGGAGCAGTACTTC. This translates into CAWGASGPREQYF. The entire variable domain, with the rest obtained from reference TRBV30 and TRBJ2-7, is as follows: SQTIHQWPATLVQPVGSPLSLECTVEGTSNPNLYWYRQAAGRGLQLLFYSVGIGQISSEVPQNLSASRPQDRQFILSSKKLLLSDSGFYLCAWGASGPREQYFGPGTRLTVT.

This chain uses TRBV4-2 with TRBJ2-7; 9 bases agree with TRBD2. The CDR3 loop spans 15 amino acids. From germline, CDR1 is LGHNA and CDR2 YNFKEQ. V shed 2 bases, J shed 0 bases, and the junction held 2 bases outside the gene matches. CDR3 loop: CASSQSSGTSYEQYF. Written as DNA, the CDR3 is TGTGCCAGCAGCCAATCTAGCGGGACCTCCTACGAGCAGTACTTC.

This rearrangement joins TRBV19 to TRBJ2-7; D may be TRBD1 (6 bases). The germline V gene encodes CDR1 LNHDA and CDR2 SQIVND (reference sequence). This CDR3 contains 15 residues. Between the trimmed V and J ends, which lost 5 bases and 2 bases, there was a span of 16 bases. The CDR3 reads CASSPDSSTTYEQYF. CDR3 sequence (DNA): TGTGCCAGTAGTCCGGACAGCTCCACCACCTACGAGCAGTACTTC.

J is TRBJ2-1 and V is TRBV6-5; maybe TRBD1 (5 bases). Trimming removed 5 bases at V and 3 bases at J, with 11 bases between. Germline V gene lookup returns CDR1 MNHEY and CDR2 SVGAGI. The CDR3 runs 14 residues. The chain's CDR3 is CASSQFQGYNEQFF. CDR3 bases: TGTGCCAGCAGTCAATTTCAGGGCTACAATGAGCAGTTCTTC.

The chain uses TRBV9 and TRBJ2-3; 7 nucleotides line up with TRBD2. The length of the CDR3 is 15 residues. With V trimmed by 4 bases and J by 1 base, 6 bases remained unmatched. Germline V gene sequence: CDR1 SGDLS, CDR2 YYNGEE. CDR3: CASSLREWRTDTQYF. CDR3 coding DNA: TGTGCCAGCAGCTTGCGGGAGTGGCGCACAGATACGCAGTATTTT. Complete variable domain (other parts from reference TRBV9 and TRBJ2-3): DSGVTQTPKHLITATGQRVTLRCSPRSGDLSVYWYQQSLDQGLQFLIQYYNGEERAKGNILERFSAQQFPDLHSELNLSSLELGDSALYFCASSLREWRTDTQYFGPGTRLTVL.

The CDR3 is CASSATDTQYF. CDR3 bases: TGTGCCAGCAGCGCGACAGATACGCAGTATTTT. V and J are TRBV11-2 and TRBJ2-3; no firm D call. The CDR3 spans 11 residues. V gave up 5 bases and J gave up 3 bases, with 3 bases separating them. Germline CDR1 reads SGHAT; CDR2 reads FQNNGV.

The V call is TRBV5-6, the J call TRBJ2-2, with a weak D call TRBD1 (8 bases). Germline V gives CDR1 SGHDT, CDR2 YYEEEE. CDR3 size: 16 residues. The V and J ends lost 2 bases and 2 bases respectively, with 13 bases between them. The CDR3: CASSLNRGGNTGELFF. The CDR3 DNA reads as TGTGCCAGCAGCTTAAACAGGGGGGGAAACACCGGGGAGCTGTTTTTT.

This clone was found once. The V and J genes are TRBV5-6 and TRBJ1-4, with D uncertain. This CDR3 spans 15 amino acids. CDR1 is SGHDT, CDR2 YYEEEE, per germline. V lost 4 bases and J lost 4, with 14 bases in between. The CDR3 protein is CASSILSRDNEKLFF. CDR3 DNA: TGTGCCAGCAGCATACTGAGTAGAGATAATGAAAAACTGTTTTTT.